These 20 T cell receptor beta chains originate from one sample sequenced in a study of T cell responses to AZD1222 COVID-19 vaccine. The protocol was immunoSEQ multiplex PCR, while the TCRdb copy is restricted to in-frame clones and leaves out a portion. The sample consists of 100,000 to 120,000 clones, 80% to 95% of them appearing once. Sequenced here: peripheral blood, sampled on day 0 of AZD1222 vaccination. The receptors derive from an adult in good health.

The V and J genes are TRBV7-9 and TRBJ1-3, with 9 bases fitting TRBD1. Trimming removed 5 bases from V and 7 bases from J; junction bases left unmatched: 9. CDR1 SEHNR and CDR2 FQNEAQ come from the germline V gene (reference sequence). The CDR3 is 15 amino acids. The CDR3 coding sequence is TGTGCCAGCAGCAGCAACAGGGGGCTCGGGAACACCATATATTTT. It yields the protein CASSSNRGLGNTIYF.

This clone was recorded a few times. The chain employs TRBV5-1 and TRBJ2-3; TRBD1 matches 8 bases. Germline CDR1 is SGHRS and CDR2 is YFSETQ. This CDR3 spans 14 amino acids. V dropped 4 bases and J dropped 6; count of bases not matched to a gene: 7. This CDR3 is CASSSGQGYDTQYF. The DNA of the CDR3 is TGCGCCAGCAGCAGCGGACAGGGATATGATACGCAGTATTTT.

V is TRBV29-1 and J is TRBJ2-2; D may be TRBD1 (6 bases). CDR3 length: 13 amino acids. Germline CDR1 is SQVTM and CDR2 is ANQGSEA. Trimming removed 7 bases from V and 9 bases from J, with 18 bases in between. The CDR3 spells CSGYRVPPRELFF. Here the CDR3 DNA reads TGCAGCGGGTACAGGGTCCCACCGAGGGAGCTGTTTTTT.

CDR3 nucleotides: TGTGCCAGTAGTACCAGGGCCTATCAGCCCCAGCATTTT. It codes for CASSTRAYQPQHF. The genes are TRBV19 and TRBJ1-5; the D gene is possibly TRBD1 (5 bases). Germline V lookup: CDR1 LNHDA, CDR2 SQIVND (reference sequence). With 4 bases removed from V and 5 bases from J, the gap between germline ends came to 9 bases. CDR3 length: 13 residues.

The gene calls are TRBV29-1 and TRBJ2-2; perhaps TRBD1 as D (5 bases). Germline CDR1 reads SQVTM; CDR2 reads ANQGSEA. The CDR3 length is 17 residues. V lost 0 bases and J 2 bases, leaving 16 bases between the germline ends. The CDR3 spells CSVEDRERGSNTGELFF. The DNA of the CDR3 is TGCAGCGTTGAAGATCGAGAAAGGGGCTCTAACACCGGGGAGCTGTTTTTT.

The chain joins TRBV7-9 to TRBJ2-2; the match to TRBD1 covers 9 bases. Germline assignment: CDR1 SEHNR and CDR2 FQNEAQ (reference sequence). The ends lost 3 bases at V and 4 bases at J; junction bases unmatched: 3. CDR3 length: 15 residues. CDR3 protein: CASSFGTGSTGELFF. The CDR3 DNA reads TGTGCCAGCAGCTTCGGGACAGGGAGCACCGGGGAGCTGTTTTTT.

The rearrangement links TRBV6-5 to TRBJ2-2; TRBD2 agrees at 7 bases. The CDR3 is 16 amino acids. Germline CDR1 is MNHEY and CDR2 is SVGAGI. Germline trimming cut 2 bases from V and 5 bases from J; bases unmatched to any gene: 8. The CDR3 loop reads CASSYGRGGGTGELFF. CDR3 DNA: TGTGCCAGCAGTTACGGTCGAGGCGGGGGTACCGGGGAGCTGTTTTTT.

This chain connects TRBV20-1 to TRBJ2-1; D is unclear. The V gene's germline CDR1 is DFQATT and CDR2 SNEGSKA (reference sequence). V was cut by 5 bases and J by 8 bases, with 10 bases left in between. The CDR3 length is 11 residues. Here the CDR3 reads CSARRTDEQFF. CDR3 nucleotide sequence: TGCAGTGCTCGACGGACGGATGAGCAGTTCTTC.

The CDR3 DNA sequence: TGCAGCGTCGAGCGACAGGGGAGCACTGAAGCTTTCTTT. Residues: CSVERQGSTEAFF. This chain joins TRBV29-1 and TRBJ1-1, with 8 positions matching TRBD1. Germline CDR1 reads SQVTM; CDR2 reads ANQGSEA. The CDR3 loop spans 13 amino acids. V dropped 6 bases and J dropped 4; count of bases not matched to a gene: 7.

The rearrangement links TRBV18 to TRBJ2-2, with D tentatively TRBD1 or TRBD2 (6 bases each). The length of the CDR3 is 16 residues. CDR1 and CDR2 (germline): KGHSH, LQKENI. Deletions cut 8 bases from V and 2 bases from J, with 18 bases between. CDR3 amino acids: CASPRQRGDNTGELFF. DNA for the CDR3: TGTGCCAGCCCACGTCAAAGGGGGGATAACACCGGGGAGCTGTTTTTT.

This clone was detected only once. The V gene is TRBV18, the J gene TRBJ1-5; no reliable D call. From germline, CDR1 is KGHSH and CDR2 LQKENI. Trimming shortened V by 2 bases and J by 6 bases, and 17 bases separated the two germline ends. This CDR3 is built from 16 residues. CDR3 bases: TGTGCCAGCTCACCAGAGGACGGTCGGCCCGGTCAGCCCCAGCATTTT. Translated, it gives CASSPEDGRPGQPQHF.

This clone was observed a single time. The chain is built from TRBV4-1 and TRBJ1-1; D might be TRBD1 (5 bases). The CDR3 length is 15 residues. Germline assignment: CDR1 MGHRA and CDR2 YSYEKL. Trimming pared 3 bases from V and 2 bases from J, leaving 13 bases between. The CDR3 spells CASSHSGTANTEAFF. Here the CDR3 DNA reads TGCGCCAGCAGCCATTCCGGGACGGCTAACACTGAAGCTTTCTTT.

J is TRBJ1-2 and V is TRBV5-6; no definite D call. The length of the CDR3 is 13 residues. V dropped 3 bases and J dropped 8 bases, with 14 bases sitting between them. From germline, CDR1 is SGHDT and CDR2 YYEEEE. This chain's CDR3 is CASSYEPGEGYTF. CDR3 DNA sequence: TGTGCCAGCAGCTATGAGCCGGGTGAGGGCTACACCTTC.

The genes are TRBV6-5 and TRBJ1-2; possible D gene TRBD1, 6 bases. CDR1 and CDR2 from the germline V gene are MNHEY and SVGAGI. The length of the CDR3 is 12 residues. V dropped 6 bases and J dropped 7 bases, with 12 bases sitting between them. CDR3 protein: CASRSGAGGYTF. CDR3 DNA: TGTGCCAGCAGGTCAGGGGCGGGTGGCTACACCTTC.

This rearrangement joins TRBV29-1 to TRBJ2-7; D not resolved. V was pared by 4 bases and J by 0 bases, with 7 bases between. The CDR3 totals 12 residues. Looked up from germline, CDR1 is SQVTM and CDR2 is ANQGSEA. The CDR3: CSVATPSYEQYF. Here the CDR3 DNA reads TGCAGCGTTGCCACCCCCTCCTACGAGCAGTACTTC.

This sequence joins TRBV28 and TRBJ2-3; D may be TRBD2 (5 bases). The CDR3 loop spans 15 amino acids. CDR1 and CDR2 (germline): MDHEN, SYDVKM. V was shortened by 2 bases and J by 6 bases, with 15 bases between the two germline ends. The CDR3 DNA is TGTGCCAGCAGTTTAAGTTCGGGGTCTCTGGATACGCAGTATTTT. Its translation is CASSLSSGSLDTQYF.

This clone showed up just once. The rearrangement uses TRBV7-9 and TRBJ2-1; 8 bases align to TRBD1. V was pared by 7 bases and J by 2 bases, with 7 bases of the junction left unmatched. This CDR3 spans 15 amino acids. CDR1 is SEHNR and CDR2 is FQNEAQ in the germline V gene (reference sequence). CDR3 bases: TGTGCCAGCACGGACAGGGCTAACCCCTACAATGAGCAGTTCTTC. Its translation: CASTDRANPYNEQFF. Based on the CDR3 plus reference TRBV7-9 and TRBJ2-1, the full variable domain is DTGVSQNPRHKITKRGQNVTFRCDPISEHNRLYWYRQTLGQGPEFLTYFQNEAQLEKSRLLSDRFSAERPKGSFSTLEIQRTEQGDSAMYLCASTDRANPYNEQFFGPGTRLTVL.

The chain recombines TRBV6-5 with TRBJ2-7, with D unresolved. V lost 7 bases, J lost 0 bases, and 16 bases lay in between. The germline CDR1 and CDR2 sequences are MNHEY and SVGAGI. This CDR3 region has 15 residues. The CDR3 reads CASTLGISSSYEQYF. DNA of the CDR3: TGTGCCAGCACCCTGGGAATCTCTAGCTCCTACGAGCAGTACTTC.

V and J are TRBV18 and TRBJ1-3, with D unclear. Per the germline V gene, CDR1 is KGHSH and CDR2 is LQKENI. Trimming pared 5 bases from V and 0 bases from J, leaving 14 bases between. CDR3 length: 16 amino acids. The CDR3 sequence: CASSGTLGYSGNTIYF. For the CDR3, the DNA is TGTGCCAGCTCAGGCACTCTGGGGTACTCTGGAAACACCATATATTTT.

J is TRBJ2-7 and V is TRBV7-6; 10 bases match TRBD1. The V gene's germline CDR1 is SGHVS and CDR2 FNYEAQ. This CDR3 is 15 amino acids long. Losses at the gene ends were 8 bases for V and 5 bases for J; bases not matched to a gene: 12. The CDR3 protein is CASGKQGQGIDEQYF. DNA of the CDR3: TGTGCCAGCGGGAAACAGGGACAGGGGATCGACGAGCAGTACTTC.